The T cell receptor (beta chain) described here comes from a study of memory CD4+ T cells and cytomegalovirus serostatus (dated by TCRdb to the late 2010s). The study in broad terms: The 35 or so healthy Belgian adults in the cohort included 9 who were CMV seropositive and about 24 who were CMV seronegative. To replicate a published TCR-based CMV serostatus classifier, the study sequenced CD4+ memory TCRbeta repertoires from a Belgian cohort whose cytomegalovirus serostatus was known. Summary of the overall study and its limitations: Only CD4+CD45RO+ memory cells were sequenced, in contrast to the original study, which included naive and memory CD4+ and CD8+ populations. For predicting CMV serostatus, the median bootstrapped AUC was 0.95 using the original framework and approximately 0.91 using a US-trained random forest. Among the 150 to 200 previously reported CMV-associated TCRbeta sequences, 60 to 85 showed up in the CD4+ memory repertoires, with each one found in between one and five individuals. A median bootstrapped AUC of about 0.95 with a 95% CI of 0.76-1.00 was achieved on the Belgian cohort by the original-framework classifier. The results were interpreted as suggesting that the CMV-associated TCR signature is mostly present in the CD4+ memory repertoire.

Genomic DNA was extracted from sorted cells with the Quick-DNA Microprep Kit. Amplification of TCRbeta DNA was done with the immunoSEQ hsTCRbeta kit, following the protocol from the manufacturer. TCRbeta libraries were sequenced on an Illumina MiSeq instrument. Regarding the original processing steps: Once out-of-frame sequences had been removed, approximately 2,000,000 distinct TCRbeta sequences were left, which works out to an average of approximately 63,000 per individual. Each individual was scored using the number of about 180 previously reported CMV-associated TCRbeta sequences that the individual carried and the total number of productive distinct TCRbeta sequences. A beta-binomial model was reimplemented in Python, and scikit-learn random forests with default parameters were trained on data from the US cohort. Classifier performance on the Belgian cohort was summarized as median AUC with percentile confidence intervals over 10,000 bootstrap iterations. Here the immuneACCESS table is served through TCRdb, limited to in-frame sequences with V and J called. Missing clones are a known gap in these copies; in checked studies unresolved V genes cover under half, and the rest lacks a known reason. That table gives V, J and clone size, and the DNA gave D and trimming. This sample comprises tens of thousands of clones, around four fifths of them detected only once. Clones ranked in the top ten supply 0.6% to 0.7% of the sample.

CDR1 and CDR2, per the germline V gene, are SGHRS and YFSETQ. Including the terminal cysteine and phenylalanine, the CDR3 comprises 13 residues. Only the CDR3 part of the read is kept: 39 bases, read in frame from the first base. Trimming removed 4 bases from V and 5 bases from J; the gene matches leave 2 bases unexplained. Single viable CD3+CD4+CD8-CD45RO+ cells were sorted as memory CD4+ T cells on a FACSAria II. CMV serostatus was assessed using a Roche Elecsys assay, by which serum IgG against CMV pp150, pp28, p38 and p52 was detected. Following thawing, total CD4+ T cells were enriched through positive selection using CD4 magnetic microbeads. The samples came from a different study that was designed specifically to examine the CD4+ T cell memory repertoire. Peripheral blood mononuclear cells were isolated and cryopreserved according to standard operating procedures, and serum was stored at -80 degrees C. CD3-PerCP (BW264/56), CD4-APC (RPA-T4), CD45RO-PE (UCHT1) and CD8-Pacific Orange (3B5) antibodies were used for staining, and non-viable cells were excluded with Sytox blue.

As for this clone: What antigen it recognizes has not been identified. No base quality information exists; no much larger clone differs at one position.

The clonotype comes from an adult in good health and CMV-seronegative. Some clones in this sample may be carry-over from other donors' samples. The chain is assembled from TRBV5-1 and TRBJ2-2, and 7 junction bases match TRBD1. Sequencing was carried out using memory CD4+ T cells from blood. The bases read TGCGCCAGCAGCGTCAGGGGGACCGGGGAGCTGTTTTTT. This codes for CASSVRGTGELFF.